Listed below are T cell receptor beta chains from one sample, sequenced in a study of cytomegalovirus exposure and HLA in healthy donors. Repertoires were generated with immunoSEQ multiplex PCR, while TCRdb's copy carries only in-frame clones and drops some. The data hold some 160,000 clones, with over 70% observed a single time. The sample consisted of PBMCs. These receptors were collected from a man aged 50-59 years in good health and CMV-seropositive. CDR3s include the opening cysteine and the closing phenylalanine or tryptophan. D genes are given only for firm matches. Where a row states a size, it is once, few, many or the class of an expanded clone; other rows omit it.

J,D,V,size,CDR3,DNA
TRBJ2-5,TRBD1,TRBV7-9,.,CASSPTGVETQYF,TGTGCCAGCAGCCCCACAGGGGTAGAGACCCAGTACTTC
TRBJ2-7,TRBD2,TRBV7-3,.,CASRASGDYEQYF,TGTGCCAGCAGGGCCAGCGGGGACTACGAGCAGTACTTC
TRBJ2-7,TRBD1,TRBV6-6,.,CATRTGGSYEQYF,TGTGCCACCAGGACAGGGGGCTCCTACGAGCAGTACTTC
TRBJ1-2,.,TRBV19,.,CASTLKAGANYGYTF,TGTGCCAGTACTTTGAAGGCAGGGGCCAACTATGGCTACACCTTC
TRBJ2-6,.,TRBV28,.,CASSSETRGNLWANVLTF,TGTGCCAGCAGTTCAGAGACAAGGGGGAATCTCTGGGCCAACGTCCTGACTTTC
TRBJ1-4,TRBD1,TRBV6-5,.,CASSGDRSNEKLFF,TGTGCCAGCAGTGGGGACAGGTCGAATGAAAAACTGTTTTTT
TRBJ1-2,TRBD1,TRBV28,.,CASSRQGAGGGYGYTF,TGTGCCAGCAGTCGACAAGGGGCAGGGGGTGGCTATGGCTACACCTTC
TRBJ2-7,.,TRBV2,.,CASSESLQTYEQYF,TGTGCCAGCAGTGAAAGTTTGCAGACCTACGAGCAGTACTTC
TRBJ1-1,.,TRBV4-3,few,CASSQMQGSNTEAFF,TGCGCCAGCAGCCAAATGCAGGGTAGTAACACTGAAGCTTTCTTT
TRBJ2-2,.,TRBV21-1,few,CASSADTGELFF,TGTGCCAGCAGCGCGGACACCGGGGAGCTGTTTTTT
TRBJ2-4,.,TRBV10-3,.,CATMDSKNIQYF,TGTGCCACAATGGACAGCAAAAACATTCAGTACTTC
TRBJ1-1,.,TRBV9,.,CASSVADTMNTEAFF,TGTGCCAGCAGCGTGGCGGACACTATGAACACTGAAGCTTTCTTT
TRBJ2-7,TRBD2,TRBV29-1,.,CSVNLAGTPYEQYF,TGCAGCGTGAATCTAGCGGGTACCCCCTACGAGCAGTACTTC
TRBJ2-3,TRBD2,TRBV30,.,CACTPRTRTTDTQYF,TGTGCCTGTACCCCCCGGACTAGGACCACAGATACGCAGTATTTT
TRBJ2-7,.,TRBV2,.,CASSPRLPYEQYF,TGTGCCAGCAGCCCTAGATTGCCCTACGAGCAGTACTTC
TRBJ1-1,.,TRBV5-1,.,CASSLERANTEAFF,TGCGCCAGCAGCTTGGAGCGGGCGAACACTGAAGCTTTCTTT
TRBJ1-2,.,TRBV5-4,.,CASSSGTSRGYTF,TGTGCCAGCAGCTCCGGGACAAGTAGGGGCTACACCTTC
TRBJ1-5,TRBD1,TRBV28,.,CASSSPGTANQPQHF,TGTGCCAGCAGCAGCCCCGGGACAGCCAATCAGCCCCAGCATTTT
TRBJ1-3,TRBD1,TRBV28,.,CASTRTGSVYTIYF,TGTGCCAGCACCAGGACAGGGAGTGTGTACACCATATATTTT
TRBJ2-3,TRBD2,TRBV5-1,.,CASSRWTSGDTQYF,TGCGCCAGCAGCAGGTGGACTAGCGGGGATACGCAGTATTTT
TRBJ2-1,TRBD2,TRBV11-3,.,CASSFLRSGRDEQFF,TGTGCCAGCAGCTTTCTGCGGAGCGGGAGGGATGAGCAGTTCTTC
TRBJ2-7,.,TRBV28,.,CASSSPPGYEQYF,TGTGCCAGCAGTTCCCCCCCGGGCTACGAGCAGTACTTC
TRBJ2-1,.,TRBV4-2,.,CASRMGGSYNEQFF,TGTGCCAGCCGCATGGGGGGCTCCTACAATGAGCAGTTCTTC
TRBJ2-5,.,TRBV2,.,CASRGKSGGTQYF,TGTGCCAGCAGGGGGAAGAGCGGCGGGACCCAGTACTTC
TRBJ2-7,.,TRBV11-2,.,CASSLMTGEDEQYF,TGTGCCAGCAGCTTAATGACGGGGGAAGACGAGCAGTACTTC
TRBJ1-3,.,TRBV27,.,CASSLRGGRALGNTIYF,TGTGCCAGCAGTTTAAGGGGGGGCAGGGCCCTCGGGAACACCATATATTTT
TRBJ2-3,TRBD2,TRBV9,.,CAGSVGSGRRNTDTQYF,TGTGCCGGCAGCGTAGGGAGCGGGAGACGCAACACAGATACGCAGTATTTT
TRBJ1-2,.,TRBV11-2,.,CASSLAPHQGYNYGYTF,TGTGCCAGCAGCTTAGCTCCCCATCAGGGTTACAACTATGGCTACACCTTC
TRBJ1-1,TRBD1,TRBV7-6,.,CASSRTGTGETEAFF,TGTGCCAGCAGCAGAACCGGGACAGGGGAGACTGAAGCTTTCTTT
TRBJ1-4,.,TRBV4-2,once,CASSRAGGNEKLFF,TGTGCCAGCAGCCGAGCGGGGGGGAACGAAAAACTGTTTTTT
TRBJ1-1,.,TRBV28,.,CASSRRGAGTEAFF,TGTGCCAGCAGTCGACGGGGGGCTGGCACTGAAGCTTTCTTT
TRBJ2-7,TRBD2,TRBV6-1,.,CASSAREAGAYEQYF,TGTGCCAGCAGTGCCCGGGAGGCGGGAGCCTACGAGCAGTACTTC
TRBJ2-2,TRBD2,TRBV15,.,CATSRERGFGELFF,TGTGCCACCAGCAGAGAGCGGGGGTTCGGGGAGCTGTTTTTT
TRBJ1-2,.,TRBV29-1,.,CSVIGQFYGYTF,TGCAGCGTCATTGGACAGTTCTATGGCTACACCTTC
TRBJ1-6,.,TRBV11-1,few,CASSPHTGTSPLHF,TGTGCCAGCAGCCCCCATACCGGGACATCACCCCTCCACTTT
TRBJ1-4,.,TRBV4-1,.,CASSQWRNEKLFF,TGCGCCAGCAGCCAATGGCGGAATGAAAAACTGTTTTTT
TRBJ1-2,.,TRBV4-2,once,CASSQDEMKGIYGYTF,TGTGCCAGCAGCCAAGATGAAATGAAGGGGATATATGGCTACACCTTC
TRBJ2-2,.,TRBV6-6,few,CASSYGHLNTGELFF,TGTGCCAGCAGTTACGGACACCTCAACACCGGGGAGCTGTTTTTT
TRBJ1-4,.,TRBV30,once,CAWRNGATNEKLFF,TGTGCCTGGAGGAATGGAGCAACTAATGAAAAACTGTTTTTT
TRBJ1-2,TRBD1,TRBV7-9,few,CASSLGQSQNYGYTF,TGTGCCAGCAGCTTGGGACAGTCCCAAAACTATGGCTACACCTTC
TRBJ2-7,.,TRBV14,once,CASSPDLRYEQYF,TGTGCCAGCAGCCCTGACTTGCGCTACGAGCAGTACTTC
TRBJ2-7,TRBD1,TRBV29-1,.,CSVASGTGALGQYF,TGCAGCGTTGCCTCCGGGACAGGGGCCTTGGGGCAGTACTTC
TRBJ2-1,TRBD2,TRBV5-1,few,CASSLMSPSGYNEQFF,TGCGCCAGCAGCTTGATGTCGCCTAGCGGATACAATGAGCAGTTCTTC
TRBJ1-1,.,TRBV9,.,CASSPQGITKAFF,TGTGCCAGCAGCCCCCAGGGGATAACTAAAGCTTTCTTT
TRBJ2-5,.,TRBV9,few,CASSETNQETQYF,TGTGCCAGCAGCGAAACTAACCAAGAGACCCAGTACTTC
TRBJ2-3,TRBD2,TRBV10-3,.,CAIQYGTSGTDTQYF,TGTGCCATTCAATATGGGACTAGCGGCACAGATACGCAGTATTTT
TRBJ2-1,TRBD2,TRBV5-1,.,CASSQGLAYNEQFF,TGCGCCAGCAGCCAGGGACTAGCCTACAATGAGCAGTTCTTC
TRBJ2-2,TRBD1,TRBV10-1,once,CASSGDRGRVIGELFF,TGCGCCAGCAGTGGGGACAGGGGGCGAGTAATCGGGGAGCTGTTTTTT
TRBJ1-1,.,TRBV27,.,CASRAGDIRGTEAFF,TGTGCCAGCAGGGCGGGGGACATTAGAGGCACTGAAGCTTTCTTT
TRBJ1-3,TRBD1,TRBV2,.,CASRGQADTIYF,TGTGCCAGCAGGGGACAGGCGGACACCATATATTTT
TRBJ1-2,.,TRBV5-1,few,CASSLDPQAGYGYTF,TGCGCCAGCAGCTTGGACCCTCAGGCGGGCTATGGCTACACCTTC
TRBJ1-5,.,TRBV10-3,.,CAISEGLGDQPQHF,TGTGCCATCAGTGAAGGCTTAGGGGATCAGCCCCAGCATTTT
TRBJ2-7,TRBD2,TRBV11-2,few,CASTLGGAQYF,TGTGCCAGCACCTTGGGAGGGGCGCAGTACTTC
TRBJ2-1,.,TRBV7-8,.,CASSLAAGTNEQFF,TGTGCCAGCAGCTTAGCGGCGGGAACTAATGAGCAGTTCTTC
TRBJ1-5,TRBD1,TRBV27,.,CASSIRQGDQPQHF,TGTGCCAGCAGTATCAGACAGGGGGATCAGCCCCAGCATTTT